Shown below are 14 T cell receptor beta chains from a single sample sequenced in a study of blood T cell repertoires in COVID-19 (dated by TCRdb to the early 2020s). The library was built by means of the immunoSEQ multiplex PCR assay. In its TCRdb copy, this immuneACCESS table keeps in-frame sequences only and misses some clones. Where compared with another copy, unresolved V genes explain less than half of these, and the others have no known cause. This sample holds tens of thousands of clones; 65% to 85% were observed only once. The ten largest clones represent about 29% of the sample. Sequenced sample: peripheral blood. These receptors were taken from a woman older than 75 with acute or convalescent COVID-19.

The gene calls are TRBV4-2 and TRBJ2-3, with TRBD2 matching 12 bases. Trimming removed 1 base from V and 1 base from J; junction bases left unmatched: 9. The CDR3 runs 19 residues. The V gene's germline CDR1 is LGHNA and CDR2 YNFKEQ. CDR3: CASSQGSSGRAARTDTQYF. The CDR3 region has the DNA TGTGCCAGCAGCCAAGGGTCTAGCGGGAGGGCCGCCCGCACAGATACGCAGTATTTT.

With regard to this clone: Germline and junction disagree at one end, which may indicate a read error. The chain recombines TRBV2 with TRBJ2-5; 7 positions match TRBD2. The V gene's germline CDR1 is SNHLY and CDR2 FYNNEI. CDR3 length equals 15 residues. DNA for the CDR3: TGTGCCAGCAGTCAAAGCGGGGTCGGGCAAGGGACCCAGTACTTC. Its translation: CASSQSGVGQGTQYF. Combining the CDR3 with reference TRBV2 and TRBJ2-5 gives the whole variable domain EPEVTQTPSHQVTQMGQEVILRCVPISNHLYFYWYRQILGQKVEFLVSFYNNEISEKSEIFDDQFSVERPDGSNFTLKIRSTKLEDSAMYFCASSQSGVGQGTQYFGPGTRLLVL.

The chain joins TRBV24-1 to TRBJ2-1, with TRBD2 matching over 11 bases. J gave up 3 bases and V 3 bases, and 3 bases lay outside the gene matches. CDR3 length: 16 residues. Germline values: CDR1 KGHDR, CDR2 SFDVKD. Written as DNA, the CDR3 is TGTGCCACCAGTGATGCTAGCGGGAGGAACTACAATGAGCAGTTCTTC. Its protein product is CATSDASGRNYNEQFF.

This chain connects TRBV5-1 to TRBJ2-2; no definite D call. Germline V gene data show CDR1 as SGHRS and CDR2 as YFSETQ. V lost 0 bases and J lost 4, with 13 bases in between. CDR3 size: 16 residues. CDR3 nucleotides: TGCGCCAGCAGCTTGGTTCTAGAGTCTAGCACCGGGGAGCTGTTTTTT. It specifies CASSLVLESSTGELFF.

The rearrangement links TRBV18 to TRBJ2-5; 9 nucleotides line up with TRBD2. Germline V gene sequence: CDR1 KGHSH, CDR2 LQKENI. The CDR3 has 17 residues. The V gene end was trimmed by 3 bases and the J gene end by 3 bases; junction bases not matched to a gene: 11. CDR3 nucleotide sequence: TGTGCCAGCTCACCTTTCACCCGCGCGGGAGGGGAAGAGACCCAGTACTTC. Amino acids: CASSPFTRAGGEETQYF.

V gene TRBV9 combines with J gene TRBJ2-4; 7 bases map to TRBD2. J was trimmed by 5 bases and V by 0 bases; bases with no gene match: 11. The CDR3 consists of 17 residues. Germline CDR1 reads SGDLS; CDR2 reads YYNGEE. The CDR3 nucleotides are TGTGCCAGCAGCGTAGCTACTGGGTCTAGCGGCGAAAACATTCAGTACTTC. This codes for CASSVATGSSGENIQYF.

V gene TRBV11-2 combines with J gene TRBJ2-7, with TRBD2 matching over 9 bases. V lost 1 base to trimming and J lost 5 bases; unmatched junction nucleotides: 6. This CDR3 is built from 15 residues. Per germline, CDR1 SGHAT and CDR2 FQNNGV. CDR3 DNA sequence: TGTGCCAGCAGCTTAGGGGCTAGCGGGATCAACGAGCAGTACTTC. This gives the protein CASSLGASGINEQYF.

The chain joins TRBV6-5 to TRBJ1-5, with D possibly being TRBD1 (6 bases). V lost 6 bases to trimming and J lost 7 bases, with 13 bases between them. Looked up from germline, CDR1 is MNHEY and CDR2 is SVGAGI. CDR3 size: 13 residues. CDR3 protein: CASRAGVRQPQHF. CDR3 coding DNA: TGTGCCAGCAGGGCAGGGGTTCGCCAGCCCCAGCATTTT.

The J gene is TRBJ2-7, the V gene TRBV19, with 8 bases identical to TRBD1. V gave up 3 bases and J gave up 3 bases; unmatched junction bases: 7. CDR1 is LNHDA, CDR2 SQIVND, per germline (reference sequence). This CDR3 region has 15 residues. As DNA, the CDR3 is TGTGCCAGTAGTATTCAGACAGGGGAGTACTACGAGCAGTACTTC. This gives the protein CASSIQTGEYYEQYF.

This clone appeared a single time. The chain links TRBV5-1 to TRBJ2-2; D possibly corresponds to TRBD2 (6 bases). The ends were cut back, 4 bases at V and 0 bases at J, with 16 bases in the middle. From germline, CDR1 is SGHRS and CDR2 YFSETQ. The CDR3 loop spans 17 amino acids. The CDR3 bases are TGCGCCAGCAGCAAACTACCGGGACTTGCGAACACCGGGGAGCTGTTTTTT. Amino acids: CASSKLPGLANTGELFF.

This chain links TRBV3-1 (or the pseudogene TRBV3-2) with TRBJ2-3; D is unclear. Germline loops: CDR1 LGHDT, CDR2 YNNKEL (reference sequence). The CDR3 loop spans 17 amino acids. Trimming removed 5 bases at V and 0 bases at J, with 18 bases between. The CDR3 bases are TGTGCCAGCAGCGCCCCGGTGGCAGACATTAGCACAGATACGCAGTATTTT. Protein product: CASSAPVADISTDTQYF.

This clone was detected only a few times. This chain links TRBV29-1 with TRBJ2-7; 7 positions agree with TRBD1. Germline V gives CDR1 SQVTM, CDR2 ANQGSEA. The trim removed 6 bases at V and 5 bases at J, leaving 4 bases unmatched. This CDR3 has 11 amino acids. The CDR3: CSVATGDEQYF. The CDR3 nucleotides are TGCAGCGTGGCAACAGGGGACGAGCAGTACTTC.

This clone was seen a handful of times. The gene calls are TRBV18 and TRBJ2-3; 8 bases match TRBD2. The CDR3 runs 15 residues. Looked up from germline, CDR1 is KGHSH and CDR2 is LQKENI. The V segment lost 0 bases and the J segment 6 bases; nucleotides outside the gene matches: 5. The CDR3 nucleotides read TGTGCCAGCTCACCACCACGGGAGGGGCGCGATACGCAGTATTTT. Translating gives CASSPPREGRDTQYF.

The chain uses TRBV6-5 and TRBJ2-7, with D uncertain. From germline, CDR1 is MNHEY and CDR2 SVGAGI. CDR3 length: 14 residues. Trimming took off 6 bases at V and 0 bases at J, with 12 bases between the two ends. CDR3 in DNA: TGTGCCAGCAGGATTCGTAGAAACTCCTACGAGCAGTACTTC. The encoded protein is CASRIRRNSYEQYF.